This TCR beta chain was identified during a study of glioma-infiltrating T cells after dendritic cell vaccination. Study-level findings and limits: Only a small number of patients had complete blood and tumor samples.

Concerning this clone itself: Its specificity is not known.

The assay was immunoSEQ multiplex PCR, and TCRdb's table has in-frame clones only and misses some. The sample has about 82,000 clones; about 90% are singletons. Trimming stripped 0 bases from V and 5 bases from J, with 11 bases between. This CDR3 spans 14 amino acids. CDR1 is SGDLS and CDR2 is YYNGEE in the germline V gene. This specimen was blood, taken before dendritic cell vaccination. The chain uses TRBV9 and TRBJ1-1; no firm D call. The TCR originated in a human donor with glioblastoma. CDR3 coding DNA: TGTGCCAGCAGCGTAGCTACCGGGGAAACTGAAGCTTTCTTT. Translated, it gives CASSVATGETEAFF.